A single sample is the source of the 2 T cell receptor beta chains below, sequenced in a study of vaccination and CD4 T cells after COVID-19. Indicated treatment: approximately 9-day PBMC culture with coronavirus spike peptide pools or control peptides (ViraFEST assay). No cognate antigen is known for these TCRs. The study sequenced cultured CD4+ T cell DNA using the Oncomine TCR Beta short-read assay. Each CDR3 protein gets one entry after TCRdb re-called the PCR reads with MiXCR. The repertoire has about 18,000 distinct CDR3 sequences, around 70% of them found once; the top ten carry 5.5% to 7%. Sequenced material: CD4+ T cells from blood, cultured in vitro. The receptors stem from a human donor who had recovered from COVID-19.

The chain combines TRBV6-4 with TRBJ2-1; tentative D call: TRBD2 (7 bases). With 3 bases removed from V and 4 bases from J, the gap between germline ends came to 13 bases. Per germline, CDR1 MRHNA and CDR2 SNTAGT. The CDR3 has 15 residues. The CDR3 DNA reads as TGTGCCAGCAGTGAGTCGGGGGGCGCGTACAATGAGCAGTTCTTC. Its protein product is CASSESGGAYNEQFF.

The CDR3 loop reads CASTRPGGDNEQFF. The CDR3 nucleotides read TGTGCCAGCACCCGCCCAGGGGGAGACAATGAGCAGTTCTTC. This chain connects TRBV28 to TRBJ2-1, with 7 bases that match TRBD1. The CDR3 extends over 14 amino acids. V lost 7 bases to trimming and J lost 5 bases; unmatched junction nucleotides: 8. The germline V gene has CDR1 MDHEN and CDR2 SYDVKM.